The TCR beta chain under discussion was sequenced for a study of T cells in localized non-small cell lung cancer. Here immunoSEQ multiplex PCR was the method, and the copy in TCRdb shows in-frame clones only, minus some. The table shows about 24,000 clones, with approximately 92% occurring only once. V was pared by 3 bases and J by 9 bases, with 12 bases between. Germline CDR1 SGHAT, CDR2 FQNNGV. The CDR3 has 13 residues. This clonotype was obtained from a man between 35 and 75 years old with stage III squamous cell lung carcinoma. The sequences come from peripheral blood, collected before any cancer treatment. This rearrangement joins TRBV11-2 to TRBJ2-1; possible D gene TRBD2, 5 bases. The CDR3: CASSFERVGEQFF. For the CDR3, the DNA is TGTGCCAGCAGCTTCGAGAGGGTCGGTGAGCAGTTCTTC.